These 12 T cell receptor beta chains were sequenced from one sample in a study of early T cells in non-severe SARS-CoV-2 infection. TCRdb reprocessed the 5' RACE reads via MiXCR and lists one record per CDR3 protein. The table lists about 46,000 distinct CDR3 sequences, roughly 5% of them singletons. The material was whole blood, obtained at baseline. The source is an adult who was a healthcare worker with PCR-confirmed SARS-CoV-2 infection or an uninfected control (not recorded which).

This clonotype came up a few times. The chain joins TRBV28 to TRBJ2-7; TRBD1 matches at 7 bases. V lost 7 bases, J lost 2 bases, and 11 bases stayed unmatched. Germline V gene lookup returns CDR1 MDHEN and CDR2 SYDVKM. The CDR3 loop spans 15 amino acids. Written as DNA, the CDR3 is TGTGCCAGCAAATCCTATCGGGGACAGCCCTACGAGCAGTACTTC. The encoded protein is CASKSYRGQPYEQYF. The full variable domain, rest sourced from reference TRBV28 and TRBJ2-7, is DVKVTQSSRYLVKRTGEKVFLECVQDMDHENMFWYRQDPGLGLRLIYFSYDVKMKEKGDIPEGYSVSREKKERFSLILESASTNQTSMYLCASKSYRGQPYEQYFGPGTRLTVT.

At least ten counts were recorded for this clonotype. V is TRBV7-8 and J is TRBJ2-3; 10 bases match TRBD2. This CDR3 is 17 amino acids long. V shed 1 base, J shed 6 bases, and the junction held 10 bases outside the gene matches. Germline-derived CDR1 and CDR2 are SGHVS and FQNEAQ. Here the CDR3 reads CASSLVSQAGGIDTQYF. CDR3 in DNA: TGTGCCAGCAGCTTAGTTAGTCAAGCGGGAGGGATCGATACGCAGTATTTT.

The chain uses TRBV6-6 and TRBJ2-6, with a weak D call TRBD2 (6 bases). Germline CDR1 is MNHNY and CDR2 is SVGAGI (reference sequence). The CDR3 covers 17 residues. V lost 2 bases and J lost 0, with 11 bases in between. CDR3 nucleotide sequence: TGTGCCAGCAGTTACGGGGGGACCTTCTCTGGGGCCAACGTCCTGACTTTC. This codes for CASSYGGTFSGANVLTF.

Points on this clonotype: A single base separates this from a much larger clone, so it may be a read error. The conserved phenylalanine or tryptophan is not found at the CDR3 terminus, so this likely reflects a read error. The chain combines TRBV3-1 with TRBJ2-7, with D possibly matching TRBD1 (6 bases). Trimming shortened V by 1 base and J by 3 bases, and 13 bases separated the two germline ends. This CDR3 has 15 residues. In germline, CDR1 is LGHDT, CDR2 YNNKEL (reference sequence). The CDR3 loop reads CASSQGQGKVYEQYL. As DNA, the CDR3 is TGTGCCAGCAGCCAAGGGCAGGGGAAAGTCTACGAGCAGTACCTC.

This clonotype was detected many times. The V and J genes are TRBV24-1 and TRBJ2-3; TRBD1 or TRBD2 may be the D gene (7 bases each). This CDR3 comprises 18 residues. Germline V gene data show CDR1 as KGHDR and CDR2 as SFDVKD. The V end lost 0 bases, the J end lost 7 bases, and 22 bases lay between the germline ends. CDR3 in DNA: TGTGCCACCAGTGATTTGGGGCGTGGACAGGAAGCGGGGTATACGCAGTATTTT. Its translation: CATSDLGRGQEAGYTQYF.

In this sample, this clonotype turned up a few times. This sequence joins TRBV13 and TRBJ2-1, with D tentatively TRBD2 (6 bases). Germline CDR1 and CDR2: PRHDT and FYEKMQ (reference sequence). Trimming pared 5 bases from V and 1 base from J, leaving 27 bases between. There are 20 residues in the CDR3. CDR3 sequence (DNA): TGTGCCAGCAGCCACCTCGGACTAACGATTCATTGGAGGTCCTACAATGAGCAGTTCTTC. Amino acids: CASSHLGLTIHWRSYNEQFF. The complete variable domain, with remaining parts taken from reference TRBV13 and TRBJ2-1, reads AAGVIQSPRHLIKEKRETATLKCYPIPRHDTVYWYQQGPGQDPQFLISFYEKMQSDKGSIPDRFSAQQFSDYHSELNMSSLELGDSALYFCASSHLGLTIHWRSYNEQFFGPGTRLTVL.

The sample holds a few counts of this clonotype. The chain couples TRBV29-1 to TRBJ1-3, with no clear D. V was clipped by 1 base and J by 4 bases, with 8 bases between them. The CDR3 consists of 13 residues. Germline V gives CDR1 SQVTM, CDR2 ANQGSEA. The CDR3 region is CSVEAHSGNTIYF. The CDR3 DNA reads TGCAGCGTTGAAGCGCACTCCGGAAACACCATATATTTT.

This clonotype was recorded many times. The chain recombines TRBV29-1 with TRBJ2-1, with TRBD2 as a possible D gene (6 bases). Germline values: CDR1 SQVTM, CDR2 ANQGSEA. CDR3 length equals 14 residues. V was shortened by 4 bases and J by 4 bases, with 14 bases between the two germline ends. CDR3 amino acids: CSVVRSGLYNEQFF. The CDR3 DNA is TGCAGCGTTGTCAGATCGGGACTTTACAATGAGCAGTTCTTC.

This clonotype is deemed medium-sized. The chain employs TRBV6-5 and TRBJ1-6; 9 nucleotides line up with TRBD1. The ends lost 0 bases at V and 9 bases at J; junction bases unmatched: 6. The CDR3 runs 16 residues. Looked up from germline, CDR1 is MNHEY and CDR2 is SVGAGI. The chain's CDR3 is CASSYSPGTGPSPLHF. The DNA for the CDR3 is TGTGCCAGCAGTTACTCGCCAGGGACAGGGCCTTCACCCCTCCACTTT.

The V and J genes are TRBV5-1 and TRBJ2-1, with D possibly TRBD1 on 6 matching bases. Between the trimmed V and J ends, which lost 0 bases and 0 bases, there was a span of 7 bases. CDR3 length: 15 amino acids. Germline V gene sequence: CDR1 SGHRS, CDR2 YFSETQ. The CDR3 bases are TGCGCCAGCAGCTTGGAACAGGGCTCCTACAATGAGCAGTTCTTC. Amino acid sequence: CASSLEQGSYNEQFF.

This clonotype was recorded many times. The rearrangement links TRBV27 to TRBJ2-1, with TRBD2 identical over 9 bases. The CDR3 length is 15 residues. The V and J ends lost 2 bases and 7 bases, in that order; junction bases with no gene match: 6. The germline gives CDR1 MNHEY, CDR2 SMNVEV (reference sequence). CDR3 loop: CASSLSGLAWNEQFF. The DNA for the CDR3 is TGTGCCAGCAGTTTAAGCGGACTAGCGTGGAATGAGCAGTTCTTC.

This clonotype is a singleton in its sample. The chain is built from TRBV25-1 and TRBJ2-1; D ambiguous. The CDR3 runs 11 residues. V dropped 7 bases and J dropped 16 bases, with 17 bases sitting between them. Per the germline V gene, CDR1 is MGHDK and CDR2 is SYGVNS. CDR3 region: CASIRAWVDFF. CDR3 nucleotide sequence: TGTGCCAGCATTAGGGCCTGGGTTGATTTCTTC.